What follows are 24 T cell receptor beta chains derived from one specimen sequenced in a study of T-cell memory formation after mild COVID-19. One entry per CDR3 protein results from TCRdb running MiXCR on the 5' RACE reads. The sample has 300,000 to 400,000 distinct CDR3 sequences; roughly 13% are singletons. Sample: PBMCs or a T cell subset sorted from them (not recorded which). The source is a man younger than 35 who had mild COVID-19 (a few samples of this study predate the infection). Cell type and time point are not known.

This clonotype was seen only a few times. The V and J genes are TRBV7-9 and TRBJ1-3, with D unclear. The CDR3 has 15 residues. The V end was cut by 4 bases, the J end by 0 bases, with 10 bases between. CDR1 and CDR2 from the germline V gene are SEHNR and FQNEAQ (reference sequence). The CDR3 is CASSSIRLSGNTIYF. The DNA for the CDR3 is TGTGCCAGCAGCTCAATCCGGCTCTCTGGAAACACCATATATTTT.

This clonotype was counted only a few times. The chain combines TRBV7-2 with TRBJ2-3; 7 nucleotides line up with TRBD1. Germline values: CDR1 SGHTA, CDR2 FQGNSA. V shed 4 bases and J 0 bases; nucleotides not matched to a gene: 7. This CDR3 has 16 amino acids. Written as DNA, the CDR3 is TGTGCCAGCAGCTCCCCGACAGGGTCTAGCACAGATACGCAGTATTTT. The encoded protein is CASSSPTGSSTDTQYF.

This clonotype was observed a few times. This chain connects TRBV7-2 to TRBJ2-2, with TRBD2 matching over 15 bases. The CDR3 length is 17 residues. Germline V lookup: CDR1 SGHTA, CDR2 FQGNSA. The ends lost 6 bases at V and 8 bases at J; junction bases unmatched: 10. This chain's CDR3 is CASSWTSGGAPLGELFF. For the CDR3, the DNA is TGTGCCAGCAGTTGGACTAGCGGGGGGGCACCGTTAGGGGAGCTGTTTTTT.

The V and J genes are TRBV9 and TRBJ1-1, with TRBD1 matching 7 bases. The CDR3 consists of 16 residues. Looked up from germline, CDR1 is SGDLS and CDR2 is YYNGEE. V shed 3 bases, J shed 7 bases, and the junction held 15 bases outside the gene matches. The CDR3: CASSADLRTGVGEAFF. The DNA for the CDR3 is TGTGCCAGCAGCGCCGACCTTAGAACAGGGGTCGGTGAAGCTTTCTTT.

The chain couples TRBV3-1 to TRBJ2-2; TRBD2 agrees at 13 bases. This CDR3 has 19 amino acids. The trim removed 0 bases at V and 4 bases at J, leaving 8 bases unmatched. Germline V lookup: CDR1 LGHDT, CDR2 YNNKEL (reference sequence). CDR3 coding DNA: TGTGCCAGCAGCCAAGATCAAACTAGCGGGGGGGCCCGCACCGGGGAGCTGTTTTTT. Protein sequence: CASSQDQTSGGARTGELFF.

This clonotype has a handful of counts. This chain uses TRBV12-5 with TRBJ2-3; D possibly corresponds to TRBD2 (5 bases). In germline, CDR1 is LGHNT, CDR2 FRNRAP. The CDR3 sequence is 15 residues long. V was trimmed by 6 bases and J by 1 base, leaving 14 bases between them. The CDR3 region has the DNA TGTGCTAGTGGCCCGCCGGGGTTTGGCACAGATACGCAGTATTTT. Translation gives CASGPPGFGTDTQYF.

The V and J genes are TRBV2 and TRBJ2-3; D uncertain. Per the germline V gene, CDR1 is SNHLY and CDR2 is FYNNEI. Trimming removed 1 base at V and 0 bases at J, with 8 bases between. The length of the CDR3 is 15 residues. The CDR3 nucleotides are TGTGCCAGCAGTGAAGAGGCAGCTAGCACAGATACGCAGTATTTT. Translation: CASSEEAASTDTQYF.

The sample holds a few counts of this clonotype. The chain links TRBV20-1 to TRBJ1-5; TRBD1 matches 9 bases. The CDR3 covers 13 residues. With V trimmed by 6 bases and J by 7 bases, 7 bases remained unmatched. Germline CDR1 is DFQATT and CDR2 is SNEGSKA (reference sequence). This CDR3 is CSAQGQGRQPQHF. For the CDR3, the DNA is TGCAGTGCCCAAGGACAGGGGCGCCAGCCCCAGCATTTT.

A few counts support this clonotype. The chain combines TRBV7-2 with TRBJ2-3; the match to TRBD2 covers 7 bases. V dropped 5 bases and J dropped 3; count of bases not matched to a gene: 11. This CDR3 has 16 amino acids. In germline, CDR1 is SGHTA, CDR2 FQGNSA. CDR3 nucleotide sequence: TGTGCCAGCAGCCTAGTGTGGCGGGGAGGGACAGATACGCAGTATTTT. It translates to CASSLVWRGGTDTQYF.

The V gene is TRBV6-2 or TRBV6-3, the J gene TRBJ2-7, with D uncertain. Germline values: CDR1 MNHEY, CDR2 SVGEGT. This CDR3 spans 11 amino acids. Trimming stripped 7 bases from V and 0 bases from J, with 4 bases between. The CDR3 loop reads CASTDSYEQYF. The CDR3 DNA follows: TGTGCCAGCACCGACTCCTACGAGCAGTACTTC.

V gene TRBV6-5 combines with J gene TRBJ2-7, with D perhaps matching TRBD1 or TRBD2 (5 bases each). Germline CDR1 MNHEY, CDR2 SVGAGI. This CDR3 spans 12 amino acids. V was shortened by 2 bases and J by 11 bases, with 13 bases between the two germline ends. In DNA form, the CDR3 reads TGTGCCAGCAGTTACCCATGGGGGACGGAGTACTTC. Amino acid sequence: CASSYPWGTEYF.

The rearrangement uses TRBV6-2 or TRBV6-3 and TRBJ2-5; 9 bases map to TRBD2. Germline V gene lookup returns CDR1 MNHEY and CDR2 SVGEGT. The CDR3 consists of 19 residues. Trimming took 2 bases from V and 1 from J; bases not matched to a gene: 14. The CDR3 protein is CASSYGLVAGGPSQETQYF. CDR3 in DNA: TGTGCCAGCAGTTACGGGCTTGTCGCGGGGGGGCCGAGCCAAGAGACCCAGTACTTC.

The DNA for the CDR3 is TGCGCCAGCAGCTTGGCCGCGGGGCCCACTGAAGCTTTCTTT. Amino acid sequence: CASSLAAGPTEAFF. V usage is TRBV5-1 and J usage is TRBJ1-1; weak D call: TRBD1 (5 bases). The CDR3 loop spans 14 amino acids. Per germline, CDR1 SGHRS and CDR2 YFSETQ. The V end was cut by 0 bases, the J end by 4 bases, with 10 bases between.

In its sample, this clonotype was seen a few times. The J gene is TRBJ1-1, the V gene TRBV7-9; D uncertain. The length of the CDR3 is 14 residues. The V end was cut by 1 base, the J end by 6 bases, with 12 bases between. Germline V gene data show CDR1 as SEHNR and CDR2 as FQNEAQ (reference sequence). This CDR3 reads CASSLEGSSAEAFF. The CDR3 nucleotides read TGTGCCAGCAGCTTAGAGGGTAGTAGCGCTGAAGCTTTCTTT. Using reference TRBV7-9 and TRBJ1-1 for the parts outside the CDR3, the full variable domain is DTGVSQNPRHKITKRGQNVTFRCDPISEHNRLYWYRQTLGQGPEFLTYFQNEAQLEKSRLLSDRFSAERPKGSFSTLEIQRTEQGDSAMYLCASSLEGSSAEAFFGQGTRLTVV.

Here the CDR3 DNA reads TGTGCCAGCAGCTTAGTGTGGGGTGCAAACACTGAAGCTTTCTTT. Its protein product is CASSLVWGANTEAFF. This rearrangement joins TRBV7-2 to TRBJ1-1, with D unresolved. Germline CDR1 is SGHTA and CDR2 is FQGNSA. The CDR3 has 15 amino acids. V lost 1 base, J lost 2 bases, and 11 bases lay in between.

This clonotype was detected only a few times. CDR3 in DNA: TGTGCCAGCAGTTTGAGTACAGGGGGCTTGGGCATTCAGTACTTC. Protein sequence: CASSLSTGGLGIQYF. V usage is TRBV12-3 or TRBV12-4 and J usage is TRBJ2-4, with 9 bases lining up with TRBD1. The CDR3 runs 15 residues. With 3 bases clipped from V and 9 bases from J, the junction kept 9 bases outside the gene matches.

This clonotype was counted ten times or more. This sequence joins TRBV4-3 and TRBJ2-5; D may be TRBD2 (6 bases). The CDR3 covers 12 residues. The germline V and J ends were trimmed by 2 bases and 5 bases, with 6 bases remaining between them. The V gene's germline CDR1 is LGHNA and CDR2 YSLEER. CDR3 coding DNA: TGCGCCAGCAGCCAACGGGGGGAGACCCAGTACTTC. This translates into CASSQRGETQYF.

This rearrangement joins TRBV5-1 to TRBJ2-3, with 8 bases fitting TRBD2. The V gene end was trimmed by 4 bases and the J gene end by 4 bases; junction bases not matched to a gene: 5. Per the germline V gene, CDR1 is SGHRS and CDR2 is YFSETQ. This CDR3 has 14 residues. This CDR3 reads CASSPGGGSDTQYF. In DNA, the CDR3 is TGCGCCAGCAGCCCCGGGGGGGGTTCAGATACGCAGTATTTT.

The J gene is TRBJ2-5, the V gene TRBV6-5; D perhaps matches TRBD1 (5 bases). V dropped 5 bases and J dropped 4 bases, with 11 bases sitting between them. This CDR3 has 13 residues. The V gene's germline CDR1 is MNHEY and CDR2 SVGAGI. CDR3 loop: CASSQDIGETQYF. CDR3 coding DNA: TGTGCCAGCAGTCAGGACATAGGAGAGACCCAGTACTTC.

As DNA, the CDR3 is TGTGCCAGCAGTGGTGGCAGCCAAGAGACCCAGTACTTC. Its translation is CASSGGSQETQYF. The chain recombines TRBV2 with TRBJ2-5; no clear D. Trimming pared 4 bases from V and 1 base from J, leaving 7 bases between. This CDR3 spans 13 amino acids. CDR1 is SNHLY, CDR2 FYNNEI, per germline.

The CDR3 sequence: CSRQPANTGELFF. The CDR3 region has the DNA TGCAGTCGACAGCCCGCGAACACCGGGGAGCTGTTTTTT. The V gene is TRBV20-1, the J gene TRBJ2-2; a weak D match, TRBD1 (5 bases). The CDR3 contains 13 residues. CDR1 is DFQATT and CDR2 is SNEGSKA in the germline V gene (reference sequence). The V gene lost 8 bases and the J gene lost 0 bases, with 10 bases spanning the gap.

The V and J genes are TRBV11-2 and TRBJ2-1, with a possible D match to TRBD2 (6 bases). V was shortened by 0 bases and J by 6 bases, with 9 bases between the two germline ends. Germline V gives CDR1 SGHAT, CDR2 FQNNGV. The CDR3 totals 14 residues. CDR3 region: CASSLEEGPNEQFF. The CDR3 nucleotides are TGTGCCAGCAGCTTAGAGGAGGGCCCCAATGAGCAGTTCTTC. The full variable domain, with the rest looked up from reference TRBV11-2 and TRBJ2-1, is EAGVAQSPRYKIIEKRQSVAFWCNPISGHATLYWYQQILGQGPKLLIQFQNNGVVDDSQLPKDRFSAERLKGVDSTLKIQPAKLEDSAVYLCASSLEEGPNEQFFGPGTRLTVL.

V gene TRBV9 combines with J gene TRBJ2-7; a possible D gene is TRBD1 (6 bases). This CDR3 region has 19 residues. Trimming pared 0 bases from V and 3 bases from J, leaving 25 bases between. Germline V gene sequence: CDR1 SGDLS, CDR2 YYNGEE. In nucleotides, the CDR3 is TGTGCCAGCAGCGTAGACCTCAAGGGGGAAGCCGGACAAGACTACGAGCAGTACGTC. It encodes CASSVDLKGEAGQDYEQYV.

This clonotype was seen a few times. The CDR3 DNA follows: TGTGCCAGCAGCCCGACGGGACTAGCGGGGGGAGATACGCAGTATTTT. Protein product: CASSPTGLAGGDTQYF. This chain joins TRBV7-2 and TRBJ2-3; 15 bases map to TRBD2. Per the germline V gene, CDR1 is SGHTA and CDR2 is FQGNSA. This CDR3 is built from 16 residues. V was clipped by 5 bases and J by 5 bases; unmatched bases: 5. Complete variable domain (other parts from reference TRBV7-2 and TRBJ2-3): GAGVSQSPSNKVTEKGKDVELRCDPISGHTALYWYRQSLGQGLEFLIYFQGNSAPDKSGLPSDRFSAERTGGSVSTLTIQRTQQEDSAVYLCASSPTGLAGGDTQYFGPGTRLTVL.